The clone carrying this T cell receptor beta chain has more than one count but fewer than ten. Its antigen is not known. Multiplex touch-down PCR with TRB-A/B primers amplified rearranged V-D-J TRB sequences. TCRdb re-derived calls from the multiplex PCR reads in MiXCR, one entry per CDR3 protein. The data contain nearly 7,500 distinct CDR3 sequences, 30% of them singletons. This entry comes from a study of T cell repertoires in aging, cancer and after chemotherapy. About the research overall: Donor ages fell into six groups from 30 or younger up to 70 or older.

Study-level points and caveats: Untreated cancer patients had significantly lower blood TCR diversity than age-matched healthy donors.

Peripheral blood genomic DNA, not sorted cells or RNA, was the template. Sequences were obtained from blood. The TCR sequence derives from a human donor with a blood cancer.

The CDR3 DNA sequence: TGTGCCAGCAGCCAAACCTCGAGCGGGGGGGGCACAGATACGCAGTATTTT. Translated, it gives CASSQTSSGGGTDTQYF. The chain links TRBV4-2 to TRBJ2-3; TRBD2 matches at 10 bases. Germline CDR1 LGHNA, CDR2 YNFKEQ. After removal of 2 bases from V and 1 base from J, the junction contained 6 bases not matched to a gene. The CDR3 totals 17 residues.